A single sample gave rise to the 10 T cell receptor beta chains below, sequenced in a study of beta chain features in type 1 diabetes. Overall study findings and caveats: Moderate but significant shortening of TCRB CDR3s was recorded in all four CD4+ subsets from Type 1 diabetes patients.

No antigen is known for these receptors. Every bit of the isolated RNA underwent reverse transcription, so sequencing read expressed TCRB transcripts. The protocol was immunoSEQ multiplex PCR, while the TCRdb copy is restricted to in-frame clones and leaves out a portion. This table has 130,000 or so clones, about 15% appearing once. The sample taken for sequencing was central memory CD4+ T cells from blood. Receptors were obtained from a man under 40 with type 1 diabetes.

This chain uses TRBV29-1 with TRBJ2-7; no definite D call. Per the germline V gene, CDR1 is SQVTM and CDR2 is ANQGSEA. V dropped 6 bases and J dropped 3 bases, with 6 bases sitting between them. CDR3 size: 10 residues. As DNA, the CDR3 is TGCAGCGTGGCGGACTACGAGCAGTACTTC. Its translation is CSVADYEQYF.

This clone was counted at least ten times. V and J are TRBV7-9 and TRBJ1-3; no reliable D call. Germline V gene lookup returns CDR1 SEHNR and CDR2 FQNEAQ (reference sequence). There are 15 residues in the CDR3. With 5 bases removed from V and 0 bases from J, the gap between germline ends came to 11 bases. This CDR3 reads CASSPPFRSGNTIYF. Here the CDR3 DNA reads TGTGCCAGCAGCCCTCCTTTCCGCTCTGGAAACACCATATATTTT. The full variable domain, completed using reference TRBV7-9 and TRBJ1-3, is DTGVSQNPRHKITKRGQNVTFRCDPISEHNRLYWYRQTLGQGPEFLTYFQNEAQLEKSRLLSDRFSAERPKGSFSTLEIQRTEQGDSAMYLCASSPPFRSGNTIYFGEGSWLTVV.

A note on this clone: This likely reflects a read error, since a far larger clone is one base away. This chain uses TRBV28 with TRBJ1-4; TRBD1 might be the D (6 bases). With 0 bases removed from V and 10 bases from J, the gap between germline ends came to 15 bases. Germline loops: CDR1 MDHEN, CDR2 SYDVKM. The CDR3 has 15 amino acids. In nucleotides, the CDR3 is TGTGCCAGCAGTTTATGGGCAGGGGCCGCGGGAAAACTGTTTTTT. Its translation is CASSLWAGAAGKLFF.

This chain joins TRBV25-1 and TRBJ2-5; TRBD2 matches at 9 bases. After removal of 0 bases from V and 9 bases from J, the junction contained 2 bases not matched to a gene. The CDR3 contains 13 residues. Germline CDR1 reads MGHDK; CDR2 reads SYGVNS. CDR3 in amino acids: CASSEYAGGAQYF. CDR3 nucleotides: TGTGCCAGCAGTGAATACGCGGGAGGGGCCCAGTACTTC.

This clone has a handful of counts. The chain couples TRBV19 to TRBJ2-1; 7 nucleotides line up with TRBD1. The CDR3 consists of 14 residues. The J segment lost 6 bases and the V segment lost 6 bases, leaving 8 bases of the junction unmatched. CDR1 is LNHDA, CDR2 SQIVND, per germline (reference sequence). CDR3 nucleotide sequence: TGTGCCAGTAGGGAACAGGGGTTACGCAATGAGCAGTTCTTC. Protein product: CASREQGLRNEQFF. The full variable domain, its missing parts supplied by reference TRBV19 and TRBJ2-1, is DGGITQSPKYLFRKEGQNVTLSCEQNLNHDAMYWYRQDPGQGLRLIYYSQIVNDFQKGDIAEGYSVSREKKESFPLTVTSAQKNPTAFYLCASREQGLRNEQFFGPGTRLTVL.

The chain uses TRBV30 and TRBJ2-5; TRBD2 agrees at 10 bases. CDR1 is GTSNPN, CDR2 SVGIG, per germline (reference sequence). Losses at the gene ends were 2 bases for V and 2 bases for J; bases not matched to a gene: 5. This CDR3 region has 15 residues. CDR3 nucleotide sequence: TGTGCCTGGAGTCGTAATAGCGGGGGGCAAGAGACCCAGTACTTC. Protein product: CAWSRNSGGQETQYF. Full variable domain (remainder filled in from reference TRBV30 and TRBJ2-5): SQTIHQWPATLVQPVGSPLSLECTVEGTSNPNLYWYRQAAGRGLQLLFYSVGIGQISSEVPQNLSASRPQDRQFILSSKKLLLSDSGFYLCAWSRNSGGQETQYFGPGTRLLVL.

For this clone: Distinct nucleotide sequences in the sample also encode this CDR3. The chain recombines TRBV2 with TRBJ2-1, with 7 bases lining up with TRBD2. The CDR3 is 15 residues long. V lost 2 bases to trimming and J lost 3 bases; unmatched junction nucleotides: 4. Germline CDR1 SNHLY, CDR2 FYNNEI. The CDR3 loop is CASSENPGGYNEQFF. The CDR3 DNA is TGTGCCAGCAGTGAAAATCCGGGGGGCTACAATGAGCAGTTCTTC. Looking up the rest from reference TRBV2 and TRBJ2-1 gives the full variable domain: EPEVTQTPSHQVTQMGQEVILRCVPISNHLYFYWYRQILGQKVEFLVSFYNNEISEKSEIFDDQFSVERPDGSNFTLKIRSTKLEDSAMYFCASSENPGGYNEQFFGPGTRLTVL.

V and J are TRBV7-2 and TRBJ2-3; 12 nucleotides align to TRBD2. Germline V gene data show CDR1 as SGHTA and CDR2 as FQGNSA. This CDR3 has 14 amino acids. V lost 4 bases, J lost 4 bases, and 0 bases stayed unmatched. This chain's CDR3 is CASSSSGGADTQYF. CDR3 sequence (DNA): TGTGCCAGCAGCTCTAGCGGGGGGGCAGATACGCAGTATTTT.

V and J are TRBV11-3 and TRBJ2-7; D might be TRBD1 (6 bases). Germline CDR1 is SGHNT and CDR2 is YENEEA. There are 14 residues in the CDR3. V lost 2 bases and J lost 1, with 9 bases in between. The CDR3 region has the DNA TGTGCCAGCAGCTTAATGGACAGTTCCTACGAGCAGTACTTC. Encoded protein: CASSLMDSSYEQYF.

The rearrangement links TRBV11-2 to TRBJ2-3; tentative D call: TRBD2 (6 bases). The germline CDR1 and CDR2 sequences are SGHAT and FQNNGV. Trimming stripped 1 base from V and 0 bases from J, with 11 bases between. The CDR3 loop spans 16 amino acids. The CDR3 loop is CASSLAGGGSTDTQYF. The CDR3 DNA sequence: TGTGCCAGCAGCTTAGCGGGTGGAGGGAGCACAGATACGCAGTATTTT.